A single count supports the clone carrying this T cell receptor beta chain. Its antigen is not identified. A much larger clonotype is one base distant, so this may be a read error. This CDR3 spans 13 amino acids. With 4 bases removed from V and 4 bases from J, the gap between germline ends came to 9 bases. Germline V CDR1 and CDR2: LNHNV, YYDKDF (reference sequence). The data are from a study of molecular identifiers for immune sequencing clone quantification. On the study more broadly: For replicates, RNA isolated from approximately 22,000 or 94,000 naive CD8 cells was divided into five portions, of which four were sequenced.

TCRdb passed the PCR reads through MiXCR, listing each CDR3 protein once. Among 50,000 to 70,000 distinct CDR3 sequences, approximately 17% were seen once, and the ten largest hold around 1.5%. Study results and caveats: For effector cells, clones above 20 RNA copies held over 98% of molecules; for naive cells, under 1%.

V and J are TRBV15 and TRBJ2-3, with D hard to call. The receptor was derived from a human donor in good health. Some libraries in this study had Jurkat cell RNA spiked in. Sequencing input: naive CD8+ T cells from blood, with Jurkat cell RNA spiked in. Described subset: FACS-sorted CD8+CD4-CCR7+CD45RA+ naive T cells. CDR3 coding DNA: TGTGCCACCAGCACGCAAAGCGCAGATACGCAGTATTTT. Protein sequence: CATSTQSADTQYF.